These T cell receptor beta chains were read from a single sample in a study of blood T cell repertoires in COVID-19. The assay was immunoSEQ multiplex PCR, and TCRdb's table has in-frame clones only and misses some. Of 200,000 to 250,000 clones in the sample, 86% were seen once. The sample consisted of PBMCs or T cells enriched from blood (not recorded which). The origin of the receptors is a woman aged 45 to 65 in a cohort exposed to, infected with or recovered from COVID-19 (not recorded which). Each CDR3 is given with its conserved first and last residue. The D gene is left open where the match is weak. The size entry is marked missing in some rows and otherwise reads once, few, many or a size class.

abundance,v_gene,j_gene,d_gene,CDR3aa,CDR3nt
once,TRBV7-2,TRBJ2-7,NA,CASSLGPSDYEQYF,TGTGCCAGCAGCTTAGGTCCTAGCGACTACGAGCAGTACTTC
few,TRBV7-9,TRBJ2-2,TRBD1,CASRKTGGDSGELFF,TGTGCCAGTCGAAAGACAGGGGGCGATTCCGGGGAGCTGTTTTTT
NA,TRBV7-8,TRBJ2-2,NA,CASSLARSGELFF,TGTGCCAGCAGCTTGGCGAGGTCCGGGGAGCTGTTTTTT
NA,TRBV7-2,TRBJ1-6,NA,CASSPLAGSSYNSPLHF,TGTGCCAGCAGTCCCCTTGCGGGTAGCTCCTATAATTCACCCCTCCACTTT
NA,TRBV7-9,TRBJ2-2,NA,CASSFVVDTRGGELFF,TGTGCCAGCAGCTTCGTGGTGGACACCCGAGGCGGGGAGCTGTTTTTT
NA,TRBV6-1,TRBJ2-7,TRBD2,CASSDTGTSVGEQYF,TGTGCCAGCAGTGACACCGGGACTAGTGTTGGCGAGCAGTACTTC
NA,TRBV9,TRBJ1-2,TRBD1,CASSEGGTALDHTF,TGTGCCAGCAGCGAGGGCGGGACAGCTCTAGATCACACCTTC
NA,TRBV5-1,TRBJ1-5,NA,CASSLARDGNQPQHF,TGCGCCAGCAGCTTGGCCAGGGATGGCAATCAGCCCCAGCATTTT
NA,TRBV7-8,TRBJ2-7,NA,CATGLNPYEQYF,TGTGCAACAGGGCTCAACCCCTACGAGCAGTACTTC
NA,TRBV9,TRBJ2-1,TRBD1,CASSARGQGSYNEQFF,TGTGCCAGCAGCGCAAGAGGACAGGGTTCCTACAATGAGCAGTTCTTC
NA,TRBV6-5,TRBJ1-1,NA,CASSLHENTEAFF,TGTGCCAGCAGTTTACATGAGAACACTGAAGCTTTCTTT
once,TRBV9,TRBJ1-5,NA,CASNEGDSNQPQHF,TGTGCCAGCAACGAGGGAGATAGCAATCAGCCCCAGCATTTT
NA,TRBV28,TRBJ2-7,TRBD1,CASSRTPGQAYEQYF,TGTGCCAGCAGCCGCACTCCGGGACAGGCCTACGAGCAGTACTTC
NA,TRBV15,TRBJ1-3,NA,CATSWGPGNTIYF,TGTGCCACCAGTTGGGGCCCTGGAAACACCATATATTTT
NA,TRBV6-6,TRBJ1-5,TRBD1,CASSYSQGDQPQHF,TGTGCCAGCAGTTACTCGCAGGGGGACCAGCCCCAGCATTTT
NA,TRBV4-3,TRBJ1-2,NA,CASSQDHRAHHGYTF,TGCGCCAGCAGCCAAGACCACAGGGCCCACCACGGCTACACCTTC
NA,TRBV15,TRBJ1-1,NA,CATSSNRVNTEAFF,TGTGCCACCAGCAGTAACAGGGTGAACACTGAAGCTTTCTTT
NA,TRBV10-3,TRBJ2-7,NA,CAISEAHRGGSYEQYF,TGTGCCATCAGTGAGGCACACAGGGGGGGGTCCTACGAGCAGTACTTC
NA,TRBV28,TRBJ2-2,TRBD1,CASSSGTGGFRNTGELFF,TGTGCCAGCAGTTCCGGGACAGGGGGCTTTCGGAACACCGGGGAGCTGTTTTTT
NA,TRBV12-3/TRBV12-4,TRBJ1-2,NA,CASSFGVKYGYTF,TGTGCCAGCAGTTTCGGAGTTAAGTATGGCTACACCTTC
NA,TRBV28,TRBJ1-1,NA,CASSLGTEAFF,TGTGCCAGCAGTTTGGGGACAGAAGCTTTCTTT
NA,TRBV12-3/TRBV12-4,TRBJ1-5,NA,CASSLSGNQPQHF,TGTGCCAGCAGTTTATCCGGGAATCAGCCCCAGCATTTT
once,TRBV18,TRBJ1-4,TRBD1,CASSPPGQGYEKLFF,TGTGCCAGCTCACCCCCGGGACAGGGTTACGAAAAACTGTTTTTT
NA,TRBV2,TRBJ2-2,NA,CASSEDAGRTGELFF,TGTGCCAGCAGTGAGGATGCGGGCCGAACCGGGGAGCTGTTTTTT
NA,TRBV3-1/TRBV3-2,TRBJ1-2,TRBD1,CASNQQGVGYGYTF,TGTGCCAGCAATCAACAGGGGGTCGGCTATGGCTACACCTTC
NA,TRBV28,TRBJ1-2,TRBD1,CANMGTGEGYTF,TGTGCCAACATGGGGACAGGGGAGGGCTACACCTTC
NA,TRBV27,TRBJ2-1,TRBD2,CASSSWGGSYNEQFF,TGTGCCAGCAGCTCTTGGGGGGGCTCCTACAATGAGCAGTTCTTC
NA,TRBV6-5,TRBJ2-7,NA,CASRSPRDISYEQYF,TGTGCCAGCAGAAGTCCTCGGGACATTTCCTACGAGCAGTACTTC
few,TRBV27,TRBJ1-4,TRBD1,CASKKTGDDEKLFF,TGTGCCAGTAAGAAGACAGGGGATGATGAAAAACTGTTTTTT
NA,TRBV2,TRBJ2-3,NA,CASSGLYTDTQYF,TGTGCCAGCAGTGGACTGTACACAGATACGCAGTATTTT
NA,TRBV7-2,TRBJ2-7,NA,CASSPNLPSYEQYF,TGTGCCAGCAGCCCGAACCTACCCTCCTACGAGCAGTACTTC
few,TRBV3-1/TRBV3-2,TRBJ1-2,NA,CASSQEEYGYTF,TGTGCCAGCAGCCAAGAGGAGTATGGCTACACCTTC
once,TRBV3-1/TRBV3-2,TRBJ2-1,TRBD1,CATGSDLDRGSGEQFF,TGTGCCACTGGCTCCGACTTGGACAGGGGTTCGGGTGAGCAGTTCTTC
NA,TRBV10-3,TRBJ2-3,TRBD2,CAITRGGAGDTQYF,TGTGCCATCACGCGCGGGGGGGCGGGAGATACGCAGTATTTT
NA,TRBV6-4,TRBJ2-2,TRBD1,CASRKGQGYTGELFF,TGTGCCAGCAGAAAGGGACAGGGATACACCGGGGAGCTGTTTTTT
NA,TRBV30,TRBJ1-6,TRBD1,CAWMSWGQGQSPLHF,TGTGCCTGGATGTCCTGGGGACAGGGTCAATCACCCCTCCACTTT
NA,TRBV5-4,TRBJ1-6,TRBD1,CASSRQGNSPLHF,TGTGCCAGCAGTAGACAGGGTAACTCACCCCTCCACTTT
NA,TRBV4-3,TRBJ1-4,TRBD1,CASSQAGTGVEKLFF,TGCGCCAGCAGCCAAGCGGGGACAGGGGTTGAAAAACTGTTTTTT
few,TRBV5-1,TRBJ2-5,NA,CASSLGGGETQYF,TGCGCCAGCAGCTTGGGAGGCGGGGAGACCCAGTACTTC
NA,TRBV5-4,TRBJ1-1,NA,CASSSQMGAETEAFF,TGTGCCAGCAGCAGTCAGATGGGGGCTGAAACTGAAGCTTTCTTT
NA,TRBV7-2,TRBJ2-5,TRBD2,CASSDPVRDYGFGTQYF,TGTGCCAGCAGCGACCCCGTCCGGGACTATGGATTCGGGACCCAGTACTTC
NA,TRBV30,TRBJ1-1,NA,CAWSPGQNTEAFF,TGTGCCTGGAGTCCGGGACAAAACACTGAAGCTTTCTTT
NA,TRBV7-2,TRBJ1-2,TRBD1,CASSPFTGDYGYTF,TGTGCCAGCAGCCCATTCACAGGGGACTATGGCTACACCTTC
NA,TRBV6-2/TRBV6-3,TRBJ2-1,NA,CASSTILRAGGNNEQFF,TGTGCCAGCAGTACTATACTCCGGGCAGGGGGGAACAATGAGCAGTTCTTC
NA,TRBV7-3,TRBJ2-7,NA,CASSLIRVMQYF,TGTGCCAGCAGCTTAATCAGGGTAATGCAGTACTTC
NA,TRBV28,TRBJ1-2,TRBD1,CASKRDSPGYTF,TGTGCCAGCAAAAGGGACAGCCCGGGCTACACCTTC
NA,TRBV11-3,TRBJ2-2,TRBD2,CASSRLAGGSAGELFF,TGTGCCAGCAGCAGACTAGCGGGGGGGTCTGCCGGGGAGCTGTTTTTT
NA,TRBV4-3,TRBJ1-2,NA,CASSQAQTAYYGYTF,TGCGCCAGCAGCCAAGCTCAGACAGCGTACTATGGCTACACCTTC
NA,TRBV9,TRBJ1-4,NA,CASSEAPMGGPEKLFF,TGTGCCAGCAGCGAGGCCCCCATGGGGGGGCCCGAAAAACTGTTTTTT